At least ten counts were recorded for the clone carrying this TCR beta chain. Its antigen is unidentified. This sample is drawn from a study of T-cell reconstitution after alpha-beta-depleted transplantation in children. Unique molecular identifiers were incorporated into the prepared TCRbeta library. TCRdb fed the PCR reads into MiXCR, producing one record per CDR3 protein. Of about 470,000 distinct CDR3 sequences in the sample, over 40% were seen once. Findings and caveats of the study: By about two months after transplant, alpha-beta T cells reportedly arose from several hundred graft clones that had expanded. From surviving recipient T cells and thymic progenitors came the high day-60 TCRbeta diversity observed in some patients. The authors attributed T-cell counts and diversity one year after transplant mostly to newly produced T cells.

CDR1 MNHNS and CDR2 SASEGT come from the germline V gene. The CDR3 covers 14 residues. Germline trimming cut 1 base from V and 5 bases from J; bases unmatched to any gene: 4. The sequence came from a girl aged 2-10 years with aplastic anemia, due to receive a stem cell transplant. The sample was PBMCs, taken before TCRalphabeta/CD19-depleted stem cell transplant. The chain links TRBV6-1 to TRBJ2-7; 8 positions match TRBD1. CDR3 DNA sequence: TGTGCCAGCAGTGAAGTCCAGGGGGCCCACGAGCAGTACTTC. Its translation: CASSEVQGAHEQYF.